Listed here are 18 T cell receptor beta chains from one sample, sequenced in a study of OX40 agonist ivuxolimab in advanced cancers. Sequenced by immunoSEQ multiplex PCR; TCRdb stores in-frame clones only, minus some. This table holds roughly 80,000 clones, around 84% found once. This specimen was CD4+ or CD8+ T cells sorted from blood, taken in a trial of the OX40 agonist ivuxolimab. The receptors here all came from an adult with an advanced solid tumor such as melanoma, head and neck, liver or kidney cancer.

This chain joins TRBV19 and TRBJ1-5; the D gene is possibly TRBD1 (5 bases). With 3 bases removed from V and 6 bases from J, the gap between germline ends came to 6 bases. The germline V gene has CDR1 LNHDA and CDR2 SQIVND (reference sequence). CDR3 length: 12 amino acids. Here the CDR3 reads CASSIGGQPQHF. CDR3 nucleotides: TGTGCCAGTAGTATCGGGGGTCAGCCCCAGCATTTT.

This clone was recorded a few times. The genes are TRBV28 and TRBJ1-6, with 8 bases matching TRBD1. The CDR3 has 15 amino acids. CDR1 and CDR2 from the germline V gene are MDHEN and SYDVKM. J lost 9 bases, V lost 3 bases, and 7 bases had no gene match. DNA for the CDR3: TGTGCCAGCAGTTTGCCGGCAGGGGGCAGTTCACCCCTCCACTTT. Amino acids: CASSLPAGGSSPLHF.

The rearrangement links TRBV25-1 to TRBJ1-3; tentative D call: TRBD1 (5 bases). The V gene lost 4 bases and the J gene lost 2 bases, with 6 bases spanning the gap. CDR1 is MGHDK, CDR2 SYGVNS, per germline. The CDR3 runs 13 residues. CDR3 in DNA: TGTGCCAGCAGTGCGACAGCTGGAAACACCATATATTTT. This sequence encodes CASSATAGNTIYF.

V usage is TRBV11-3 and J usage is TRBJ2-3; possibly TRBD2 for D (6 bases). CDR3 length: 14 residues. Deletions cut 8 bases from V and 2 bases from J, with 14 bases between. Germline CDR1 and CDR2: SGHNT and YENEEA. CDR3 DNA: TGTGCCAGCGGCAACGGGGGATACACAGATACGCAGTATTTT. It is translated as CASGNGGYTDTQYF.

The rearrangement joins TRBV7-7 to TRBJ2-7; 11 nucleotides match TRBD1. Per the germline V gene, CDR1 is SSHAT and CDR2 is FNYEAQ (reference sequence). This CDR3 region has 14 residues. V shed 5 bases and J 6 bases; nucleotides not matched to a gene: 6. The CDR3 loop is CASSKTGTGGEQYF. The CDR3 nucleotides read TGTGCCAGCAGCAAGACCGGGACAGGGGGCGAGCAGTACTTC.

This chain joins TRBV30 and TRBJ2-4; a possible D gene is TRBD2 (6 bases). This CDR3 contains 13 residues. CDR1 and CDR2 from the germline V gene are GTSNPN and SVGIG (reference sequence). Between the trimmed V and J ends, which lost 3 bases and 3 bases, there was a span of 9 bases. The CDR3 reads CAWSGGNKNIQYF. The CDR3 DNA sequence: TGTGCCTGGAGCGGGGGAAACAAAAACATTCAGTACTTC.

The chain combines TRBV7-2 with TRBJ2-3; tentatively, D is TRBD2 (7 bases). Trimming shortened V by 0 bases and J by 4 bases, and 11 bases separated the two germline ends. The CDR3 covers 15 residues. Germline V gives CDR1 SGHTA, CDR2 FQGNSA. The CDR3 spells CASSLAGGPADTQYF. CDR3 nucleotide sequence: TGTGCCAGCAGCTTAGCGGGGGGGCCTGCAGATACGCAGTATTTT.

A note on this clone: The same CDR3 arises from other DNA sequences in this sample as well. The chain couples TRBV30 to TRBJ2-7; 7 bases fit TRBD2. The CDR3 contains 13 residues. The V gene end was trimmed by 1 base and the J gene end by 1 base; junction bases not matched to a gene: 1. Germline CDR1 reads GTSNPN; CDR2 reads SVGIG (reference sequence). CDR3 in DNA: TGTGCCTGGAGTGGGGGGGGATCCTACGAGCAGTACTTC. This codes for CAWSGGGSYEQYF. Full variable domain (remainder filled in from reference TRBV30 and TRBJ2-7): SQTIHQWPATLVQPVGSPLSLECTVEGTSNPNLYWYRQAAGRGLQLLFYSVGIGQISSEVPQNLSASRPQDRQFILSSKKLLLSDSGFYLCAWSGGGSYEQYFGPGTRLTVT.

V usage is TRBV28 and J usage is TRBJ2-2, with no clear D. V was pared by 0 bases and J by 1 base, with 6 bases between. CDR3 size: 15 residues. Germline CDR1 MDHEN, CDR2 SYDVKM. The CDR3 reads CASSLWSWNTGELFF. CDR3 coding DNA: TGTGCCAGCAGTTTATGGTCGTGGAACACCGGGGAGCTGTTTTTT. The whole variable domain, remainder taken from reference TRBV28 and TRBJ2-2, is DVKVTQSSRYLVKRTGEKVFLECVQDMDHENMFWYRQDPGLGLRLIYFSYDVKMKEKGDIPEGYSVSREKKERFSLILESASTNQTSMYLCASSLWSWNTGELFFGEGSRLTVL.

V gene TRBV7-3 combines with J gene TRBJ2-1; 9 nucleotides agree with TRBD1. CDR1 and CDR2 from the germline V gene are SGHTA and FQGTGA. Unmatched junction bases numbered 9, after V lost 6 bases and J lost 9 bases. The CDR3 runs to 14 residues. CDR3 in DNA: TGTGCCAGCAGGCAGACAGGGGGTAGGAGTGAGCAGTTCTTC. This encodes CASRQTGGRSEQFF.

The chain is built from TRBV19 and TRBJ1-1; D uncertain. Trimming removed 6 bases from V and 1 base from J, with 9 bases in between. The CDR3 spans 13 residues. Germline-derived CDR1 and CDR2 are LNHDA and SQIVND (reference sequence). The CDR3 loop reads CASRGIWNTEAFF. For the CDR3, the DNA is TGTGCCAGTAGGGGAATATGGAACACTGAAGCTTTCTTT.

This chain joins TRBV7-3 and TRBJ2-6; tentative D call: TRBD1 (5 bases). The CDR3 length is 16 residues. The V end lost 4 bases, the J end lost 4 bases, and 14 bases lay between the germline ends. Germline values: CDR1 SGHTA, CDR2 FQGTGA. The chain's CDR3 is CASSSPEKGGANVLTF. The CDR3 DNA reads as TGTGCCAGCAGCTCCCCCGAGAAGGGGGGGGCCAACGTCCTGACTTTC.

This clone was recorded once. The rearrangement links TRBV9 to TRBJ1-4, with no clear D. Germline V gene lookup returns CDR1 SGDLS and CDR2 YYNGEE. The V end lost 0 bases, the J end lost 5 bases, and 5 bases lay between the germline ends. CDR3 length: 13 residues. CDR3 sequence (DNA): TGTGCCAGCAGCGTAGATGGAAATGAAAAACTGTTTTTT. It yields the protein CASSVDGNEKLFF.

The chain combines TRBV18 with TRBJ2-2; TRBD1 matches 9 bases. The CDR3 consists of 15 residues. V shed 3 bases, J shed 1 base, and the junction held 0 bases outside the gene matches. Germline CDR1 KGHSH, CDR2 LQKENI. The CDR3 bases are TGTGCCAGCTCACCGGGACAGGGGAACACCGGGGAGCTGTTTTTT. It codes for CASSPGQGNTGELFF.

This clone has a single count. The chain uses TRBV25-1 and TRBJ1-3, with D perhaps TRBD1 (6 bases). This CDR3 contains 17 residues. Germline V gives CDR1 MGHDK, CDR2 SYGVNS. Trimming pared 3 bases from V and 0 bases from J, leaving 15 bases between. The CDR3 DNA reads TGTGCCAGCAGTGACCCTCCCGGGGGCCACTCTGGAAACACCATATATTTT. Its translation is CASSDPPGGHSGNTIYF.

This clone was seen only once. Here the CDR3 reads CASASYPGRENSPLHF. The CDR3 nucleotides read TGTGCCAGCGCCTCTTACCCCGGACGGGAAAATTCACCCCTCCACTTT. This chain links TRBV7-6 with TRBJ1-6; no definite D call. The CDR3 has 16 amino acids. Germline V gives CDR1 SGHVS, CDR2 FNYEAQ. V was shortened by 8 bases and J by 7 bases, with 21 bases between the two germline ends.

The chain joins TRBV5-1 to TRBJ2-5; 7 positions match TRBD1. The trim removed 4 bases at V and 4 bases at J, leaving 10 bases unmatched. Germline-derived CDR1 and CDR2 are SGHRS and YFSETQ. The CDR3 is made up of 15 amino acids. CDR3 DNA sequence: TGCGCCAGCAGCCTGACCGGGACAGCTAGAGAGACCCAGTACTTC. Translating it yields CASSLTGTARETQYF.

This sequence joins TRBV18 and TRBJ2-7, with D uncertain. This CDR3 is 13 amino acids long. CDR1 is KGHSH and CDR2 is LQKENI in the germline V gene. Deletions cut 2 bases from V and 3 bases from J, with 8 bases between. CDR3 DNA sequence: TGTGCCAGCTCACCAGAGGAAGACTACGAGCAGTACTTC. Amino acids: CASSPEEDYEQYF.